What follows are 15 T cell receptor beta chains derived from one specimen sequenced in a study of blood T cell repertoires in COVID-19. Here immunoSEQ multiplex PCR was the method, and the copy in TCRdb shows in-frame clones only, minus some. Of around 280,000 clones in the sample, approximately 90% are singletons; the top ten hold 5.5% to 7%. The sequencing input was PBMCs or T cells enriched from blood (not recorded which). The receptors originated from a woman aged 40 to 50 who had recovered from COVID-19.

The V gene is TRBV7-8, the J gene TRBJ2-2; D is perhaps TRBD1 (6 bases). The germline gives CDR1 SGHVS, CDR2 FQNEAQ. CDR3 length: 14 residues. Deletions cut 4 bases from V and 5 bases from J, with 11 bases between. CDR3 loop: CASSSDSVTGELFF. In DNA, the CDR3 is TGTGCCAGCAGCTCGGACAGCGTGACCGGGGAGCTGTTTTTT.

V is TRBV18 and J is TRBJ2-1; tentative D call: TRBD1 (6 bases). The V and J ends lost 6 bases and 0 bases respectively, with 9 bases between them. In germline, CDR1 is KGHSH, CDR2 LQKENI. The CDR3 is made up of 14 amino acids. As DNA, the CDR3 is TGTGCCAGCTCCACAGGGCGCTCCTACAATGAGCAGTTCTTC. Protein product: CASSTGRSYNEQFF.

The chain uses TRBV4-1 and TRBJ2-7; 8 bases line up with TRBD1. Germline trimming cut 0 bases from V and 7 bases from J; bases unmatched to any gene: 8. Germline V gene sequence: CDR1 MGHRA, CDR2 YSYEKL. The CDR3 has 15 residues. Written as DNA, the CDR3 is TGCGCCAGCAGCCAAGATCCAGGGGGCCTGGGAGAGCAGTACTTC. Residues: CASSQDPGGLGEQYF.

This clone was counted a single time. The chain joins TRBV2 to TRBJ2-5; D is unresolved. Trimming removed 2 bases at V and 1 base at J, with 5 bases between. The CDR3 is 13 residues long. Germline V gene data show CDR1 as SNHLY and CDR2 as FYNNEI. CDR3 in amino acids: CASSEQIQETQYF. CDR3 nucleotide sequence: TGTGCCAGCAGTGAACAAATCCAAGAGACCCAGTACTTC.

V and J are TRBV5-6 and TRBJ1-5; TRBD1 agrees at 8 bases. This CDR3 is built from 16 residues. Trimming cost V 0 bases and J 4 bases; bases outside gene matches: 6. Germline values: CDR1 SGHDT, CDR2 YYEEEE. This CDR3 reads CASSLGNRGKNQPQHF. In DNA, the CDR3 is TGTGCCAGCAGCTTGGGAAACAGGGGGAAGAATCAGCCCCAGCATTTT.

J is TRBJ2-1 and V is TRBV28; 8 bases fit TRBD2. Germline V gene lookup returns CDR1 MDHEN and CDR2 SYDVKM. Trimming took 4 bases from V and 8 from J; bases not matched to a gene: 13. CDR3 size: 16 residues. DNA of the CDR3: TGTGCCAGCAGTTCCCCCAGCGGGGGCATCCTCCATGAGCAGTTCTTC. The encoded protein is CASSSPSGGILHEQFF.

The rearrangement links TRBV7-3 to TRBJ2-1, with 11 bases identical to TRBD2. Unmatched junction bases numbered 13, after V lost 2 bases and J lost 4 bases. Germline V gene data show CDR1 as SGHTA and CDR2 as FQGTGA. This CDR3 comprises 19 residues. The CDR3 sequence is CASSLLDPGLADVYNEQFF. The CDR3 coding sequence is TGTGCCAGCAGCTTACTAGACCCGGGACTAGCGGATGTTTACAATGAGCAGTTCTTC.

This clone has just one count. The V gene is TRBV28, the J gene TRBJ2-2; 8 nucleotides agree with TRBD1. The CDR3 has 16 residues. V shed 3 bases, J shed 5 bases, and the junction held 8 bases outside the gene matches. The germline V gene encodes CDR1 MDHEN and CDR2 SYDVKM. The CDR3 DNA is TGTGCCAGCAGTTTCAGAGGACAGGGATTGACCGGGGAGCTGTTTTTT. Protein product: CASSFRGQGLTGELFF.

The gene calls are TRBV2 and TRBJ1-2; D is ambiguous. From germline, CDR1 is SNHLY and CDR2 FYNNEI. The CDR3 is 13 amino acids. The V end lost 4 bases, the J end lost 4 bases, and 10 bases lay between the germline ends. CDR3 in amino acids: CASSVDGLYGYTF. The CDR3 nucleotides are TGTGCCAGCAGTGTTGACGGACTCTATGGCTACACCTTC.

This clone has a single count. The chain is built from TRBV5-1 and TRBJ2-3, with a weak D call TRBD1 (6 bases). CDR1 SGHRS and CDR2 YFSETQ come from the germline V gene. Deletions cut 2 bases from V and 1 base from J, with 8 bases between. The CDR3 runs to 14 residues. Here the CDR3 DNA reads TGCGCCAGCAGCTTTCGACAGGGCACAGATACGCAGTATTTT. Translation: CASSFRQGTDTQYF.

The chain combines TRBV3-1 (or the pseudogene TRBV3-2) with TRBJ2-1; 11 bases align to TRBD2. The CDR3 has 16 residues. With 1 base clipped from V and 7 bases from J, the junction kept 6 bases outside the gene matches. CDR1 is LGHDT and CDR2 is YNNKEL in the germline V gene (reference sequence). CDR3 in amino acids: CASSQVGTSGPNEQFF. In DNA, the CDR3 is TGTGCCAGCAGCCAAGTTGGGACTAGCGGACCTAATGAGCAGTTCTTC.

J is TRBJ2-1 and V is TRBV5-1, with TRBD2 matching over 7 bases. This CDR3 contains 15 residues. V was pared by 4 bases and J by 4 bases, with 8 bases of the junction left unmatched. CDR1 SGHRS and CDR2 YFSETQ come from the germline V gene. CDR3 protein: CASSPPGGSYNEQFF. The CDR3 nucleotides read TGCGCCAGCAGCCCTCCGGGGGGAAGTTACAATGAGCAGTTCTTC.

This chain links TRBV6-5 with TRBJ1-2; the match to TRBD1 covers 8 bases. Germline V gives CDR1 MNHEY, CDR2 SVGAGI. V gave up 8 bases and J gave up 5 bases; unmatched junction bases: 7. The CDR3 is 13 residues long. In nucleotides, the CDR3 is TGTGCCAGCTTCAAGAACAGGGGGTATGGCTACACCTTC. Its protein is CASFKNRGYGYTF.

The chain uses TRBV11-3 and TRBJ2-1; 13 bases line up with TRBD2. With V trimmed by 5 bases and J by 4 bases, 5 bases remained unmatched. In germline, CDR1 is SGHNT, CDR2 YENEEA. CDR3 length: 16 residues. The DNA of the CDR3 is TGTGCCAGCAGCCCAAGGACTAGCGGGAGTTACAATGAGCAGTTCTTC. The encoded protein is CASSPRTSGSYNEQFF.

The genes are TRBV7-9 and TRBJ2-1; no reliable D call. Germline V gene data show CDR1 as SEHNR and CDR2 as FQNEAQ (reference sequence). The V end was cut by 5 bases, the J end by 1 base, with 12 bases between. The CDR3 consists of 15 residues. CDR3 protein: CASSRGRGSYNEQFF. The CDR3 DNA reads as TGTGCCAGCAGCCGCGGCCGCGGATCCTACAATGAGCAGTTCTTC.